This TCR beta chain was recorded in a study of technical replicates of blood from a few donors. TCRdb's copy holds only in-frame clones and misses some; the assay was immunoSEQ multiplex PCR. The data hold roughly 76,000 clones, with just under 95% observed a single time. Between the trimmed V and J ends, which lost 4 bases and 0 bases, there was a span of 7 bases. The CDR3 totals 13 residues. Germline lookup yields CDR1 GTSNPN and CDR2 SVGIG (reference sequence). The genes are TRBV30 and TRBJ2-1; no definite D call. Sequencing used T cells isolated from PBMCs. This clonotype originated in a human donor in good health. The CDR3 loop is CAWTGSSYNEQFF. The CDR3 DNA is TGTGCCTGGACAGGCAGCTCCTACAATGAGCAGTTCTTC. The variable domain in full, completed from reference TRBV30 and TRBJ2-1, reads SQTIHQWPATLVQPVGSPLSLECTVEGTSNPNLYWYRQAAGRGLQLLFYSVGIGQISSEVPQNLSASRPQDRQFILSSKKLLLSDSGFYLCAWTGSSYNEQFFGPGTRLTVL.